These 13 T cell receptor beta chains were sequenced from one sample in a study of blood T cells in healthy people across ages. Combining a sample-barcoded 5' primer with a J-beta primer mix, a second PCR ran for roughly 7 to 12 cycles. TCRdb redid the calling of the 5' RACE reads with MiXCR, one entry per CDR3 protein. The sample shows 600,000 to 1,000,000 distinct CDR3 sequences, about 62% of them seen only once. The sequenced material came from blood. The receptors were gathered from a young man in good health.

The V and J genes are TRBV10-3 and TRBJ2-2; D gene ambiguous. Trimming took off 8 bases at V and 3 bases at J, with 10 bases between the two ends. The CDR3 is 13 residues long. Looked up from germline, CDR1 is ENHRY and CDR2 is SYGVKD. CDR3 nucleotide sequence: TGTGCCATCCAAGAGGCTGACACCGGGGAGCTGTTTTTT. Residues: CAIQEADTGELFF.

This CDR3 reads CASNNQGRSIQYF. The CDR3 region has the DNA TGTGCCAGCAACAACCAGGGTCGCTCCATTCAGTACTTC. This chain uses TRBV7-9 with TRBJ2-4, with D possibly being TRBD1 (5 bases). V gave up 7 bases and J gave up 9 bases, with 16 bases separating them. Looked up from germline, CDR1 is SEHNR and CDR2 is FQNEAQ (reference sequence). The CDR3 covers 13 residues. Drawing the rest from reference TRBV7-9 and TRBJ2-4, the complete variable domain is DTGVSQNPRHKITKRGQNVTFRCDPISEHNRLYWYRQTLGQGPEFLTYFQNEAQLEKSRLLSDRFSAERPKGSFSTLEIQRTEQGDSAMYLCASNNQGRSIQYFGAGTRLSVL.

The chain joins TRBV3-1 to TRBJ2-1; the D is unclear. CDR3 length: 13 amino acids. With 6 bases removed from V and 9 bases from J, the gap between germline ends came to 15 bases. Looked up from germline, CDR1 is LGHDT and CDR2 is YNNKEL (reference sequence). The CDR3, as DNA: TGTGCCAGCAGTCTGGGTCTTCGCACTGAGCAGTTCTTC. Its protein is CASSLGLRTEQFF.

This clonotype was seen just once. J is TRBJ2-1 and V is TRBV12-3 or TRBV12-4; D remains ambiguous. Trimming cost V 3 bases and J 11 bases, with 11 bases left between them. This CDR3 region has 12 residues. CDR3 loop: CASSLDDTQQFF. In DNA, the CDR3 is TGTGCCAGCAGTTTGGATGACACCCAGCAGTTCTTC.

The rearrangement links TRBV4-3 to TRBJ2-7; the D gene is possibly TRBD1 (6 bases). The end of the DNA aligns better with TRBJ2-5, so the J call may be wrong. The germline gives CDR1 LGHNA, CDR2 YSLEER. This CDR3 comprises 14 residues. CDR3 coding DNA: TGCGCCAGCAGCCAAGAACAGGGTTTGGAGACCCAGTACTTC. This translates into CASSQEQGLETQYF.

This clonotype turned up a few times. The chain joins TRBV4-1 to TRBJ2-1; the match to TRBD2 covers 8 bases. J lost 7 bases, V lost 1 base, and 3 bases had no gene match. CDR1 is MGHRA, CDR2 YSYEKL, per germline. The CDR3 is 14 amino acids. The CDR3 DNA reads TGCGCCAGCAGCCAAGCGGGACTAGTAAATGAGCAGTTCTTC. Residues: CASSQAGLVNEQFF.

The genes are TRBV10-3 and TRBJ2-1; 14 nucleotides agree with TRBD2. With the DNA end fitting TRBJ2-7 better, the J assignment may be wrong. The V gene's germline CDR1 is ENHRY and CDR2 SYGVKD. The length of the CDR3 is 14 residues. The CDR3 coding sequence is TGTGCCATCAGGGGGACTAGCGGGAGCCCCGAGCAGTACTTC. It yields the protein CAIRGTSGSPEQYF.

The V gene is TRBV29-1, the J gene TRBJ2-4; D is ambiguous. This CDR3 spans 14 amino acids. Germline V gives CDR1 SQVTM, CDR2 ANQGSEA. The V gene lost 4 bases and the J gene lost 0 bases, with 10 bases spanning the gap. The CDR3 is CSVVVQRAKNIQYF. CDR3 sequence (DNA): TGCAGCGTTGTCGTACAGAGAGCCAAAAACATTCAGTACTTC.

This clonotype was counted many times. CDR3 protein: CASSPGGSSYEQYF. Written as DNA, the CDR3 is TGTGCCAGCAGTCCTGGAGGGAGCTCCTACGAGCAGTACTTC. The gene calls are TRBV27 and TRBJ2-7; a possible D gene is TRBD2 (6 bases). The CDR3 spans 14 residues. The V end was cut by 5 bases, the J end by 0 bases, with 11 bases between. Germline values: CDR1 MNHEY, CDR2 SMNVEV (reference sequence).

In the case of this clonotype: Sequence at one end of the junction differs from germline and may be a read error. The V and J genes are TRBV29-1 and TRBJ2-1; D is undetermined. This CDR3 comprises 15 residues. Per the germline V gene, CDR1 is SQVTM and CDR2 is ANQGSEA. The CDR3 DNA follows: TGCAGCGCCTCCAAGACGGGCCCCTCCCACAATGAGCAGTTCTTC. As protein: CSASKTGPSHNEQFF.

In the case of this clonotype: One junction end disagrees with the germline gene, perhaps due to a read error. This chain joins TRBV25-1 and TRBJ1-2, with D maybe TRBD1 (6 bases). CDR1 MGHDK and CDR2 SYGVNS come from the germline V gene. This CDR3 region has 14 residues. CDR3 bases: TGTGCCAGCAGCCCCCCCAACAGGGTCTATGGCCACACCTTC. Amino acid sequence: CASSPPNRVYGHTF.

This clonotype has only a few counts. This chain uses TRBV20-1 with TRBJ1-6, with unresolved D. Germline V gene data show CDR1 as DFQATT and CDR2 as SNEGSKA (reference sequence). CDR3 length: 16 amino acids. V gave up 1 base and J gave up 0 bases, with 10 bases separating them. The chain's CDR3 is CSARGDGSSYNSPLHF. CDR3 coding DNA: TGCAGTGCTAGAGGCGATGGAAGCTCCTATAATTCACCCCTCCACTTT.

The CDR3 protein is CSALTGEIANEQFF. CDR3 bases: TGCAGTGCTTTAACAGGGGAAATTGCTAATGAGCAGTTCTTC. This chain uses TRBV20-1 with TRBJ2-1, with TRBD1 identical over 7 bases. The CDR3 runs to 14 residues. Germline assignment: CDR1 DFQATT and CDR2 SNEGSKA (reference sequence). V gave up 5 bases and J gave up 7 bases; unmatched junction bases: 11.